The subject of this entry is one T cell receptor (beta chain). The PCR contained 60 Vbeta and 13 Jbeta primers. Assay: immunoSEQ multiplex PCR; the TCRdb copy retains only in-frame clones and omits some. The sample consists of around 61,000 clones, around 89% of them appearing once. Germline loops: CDR1 MRHNA, CDR2 SNTAGT. V lost 6 bases to trimming and J lost 0 bases; unmatched junction nucleotides: 4. The CDR3 is 16 residues long. This record belongs to a study of cytomegalovirus exposure and HLA in healthy donors. Healthy bone marrow donors supplied every sample. This clonotype was obtained from a man aged 25 to 40 in good health and CMV-seropositive. The chain carries TRBV6-4 and TRBJ2-6; 8 nucleotides agree with TRBD2. Sequenced input: PBMCs. The CDR3 region is CASSASGSSGANVLTF. CDR3 coding DNA: TGTGCCAGCAGCGCCAGCGGGAGCTCTGGGGCCAACGTCCTGACTTTC.